The 32 T cell receptor beta chains in this list originate from one sample, sequenced in a study of CD8+ T cells in alopecia areata (dated by TCRdb to 2016 to 2019). The sample's treatment or condition label is to be understood as: oral pan-JAK inhibitor, 5-10 mg twice daily. Receptor libraries were prepared by the immunoSEQ multiplex PCR assay. To provide template for TCR sequencing, every sample had RNA extracted and reverse transcribed into cDNA. TCRdb limited this immuneACCESS table to in-frame rearrangements with V and J called. A share of clones is missing; checked studies link under half to unresolved V genes, and the rest is unexplained. The sample table holds 210,000 or so clones, of which 66% were seen once. The top ten constitute roughly 1.2% of the sample. This sample comprised CD4+ T cells sorted from blood, obtained between weeks 43 and 45, from a patient treated with tofacitinib. Receptor source: a human donor with alopecia areata.

This clone was observed many times. The genes are TRBV29-1 and TRBJ1-1; no definite D call. CDR3 length: 13 residues. Looked up from germline, CDR1 is SQVTM and CDR2 is ANQGSEA. V lost 7 bases to trimming and J lost 1 base, with 13 bases between them. The chain's CDR3 is CSGTPTPNTEAFF. CDR3 nucleotides: TGCAGCGGTACACCGACACCGAACACTGAAGCTTTCTTT.

J is TRBJ1-2 and V is TRBV13; D is uncertain. Trimming shortened V by 5 bases and J by 5 bases, and 21 bases separated the two germline ends. The length of the CDR3 is 16 residues. Germline V gene sequence: CDR1 PRHDT, CDR2 FYEKMQ (reference sequence). The CDR3 nucleotides read TGTGCCAGCAGCCGAGACATGGCAGGACTAGGATATGGCTACACCTTC. Its protein is CASSRDMAGLGYGYTF.

The chain recombines TRBV29-1 with TRBJ1-2, with D possibly being TRBD1 (6 bases). Trimming stripped 7 bases from V and 5 bases from J, with 20 bases between. CDR1 is SQVTM and CDR2 is ANQGSEA in the germline V gene. The CDR3 is 14 amino acids. CDR3 residues: CSATPGIGTYGYTF. The CDR3 DNA follows: TGCAGCGCCACACCGGGTATTGGGACATATGGCTACACCTTC.

The chain combines TRBV30 with TRBJ2-7; TRBD2 is a possible D gene (5 bases). This CDR3 region has 13 residues. Germline V gene lookup returns CDR1 GTSNPN and CDR2 SVGIG (reference sequence). V lost 8 bases and J 1 base, leaving 15 bases between the germline ends. This CDR3 is CAGTSRGSYEQYF. The DNA for the CDR3 is TGTGCCGGCACGTCCCGGGGATCCTACGAGCAGTACTTC.

J is TRBJ1-1 and V is TRBV30, with D perhaps matching TRBD1 (5 bases). The CDR3 spans 16 residues. Trimming stripped 2 bases from V and 5 bases from J, with 21 bases between. The germline V gene has CDR1 GTSNPN and CDR2 SVGIG (reference sequence). CDR3 nucleotide sequence: TGTGCCTGGAGTCCCCTTGGTCGGGGGGGTCGGACTGAAGCTTTCTTT. It yields the protein CAWSPLGRGGRTEAFF.

Concerning this clone itself: The identical CDR3 is also encoded by other nucleotide sequences in the sample. The genes are TRBV29-1 and TRBJ1-1; the D is unclear. The length of the CDR3 is 13 residues. Per germline, CDR1 SQVTM and CDR2 ANQGSEA. V shed 4 bases and J shed 0 bases, with 9 bases lying between them. CDR3 DNA: TGCAGCGTTGCCGGTGTAATGAACACTGAAGCTTTCTTT. Residues: CSVAGVMNTEAFF. Variable domain in full (rest from reference TRBV29-1 and TRBJ1-1): SAVISQKPSRDICQRGTSLTIQCQVDSQVTMMFWYRQQPGQSLTLIATANQGSEATYESGFVIDKFPISRPNLTFSTLTVSNMSPEDSSIYLCSVAGVMNTEAFFGQGTRLTVV.

CDR3 sequence (DNA): TGTGCCTGGAGTGCCCTAACAGGGAGTAGAGAGACCCAGTACTTC. Protein sequence: CAWSALTGSRETQYF. This chain joins TRBV30 and TRBJ2-5; D perhaps matches TRBD1 (6 bases). The CDR3 is 15 residues long. V shed 1 base and J shed 4 bases, with 16 bases lying between them. Looked up from germline, CDR1 is GTSNPN and CDR2 is SVGIG (reference sequence).

The V and J genes are TRBV9 and TRBJ2-2; the D is unclear. The CDR3 spans 15 residues. V was trimmed by 4 bases and J by 6 bases, leaving 16 bases between them. Germline CDR1 reads SGDLS; CDR2 reads YYNGEE. CDR3 sequence: CASSPQNLGSGELFF. In DNA form, the CDR3 reads TGTGCCAGCAGCCCACAGAATCTGGGCTCCGGGGAGCTGTTTTTT.

The chain couples TRBV29-1 to TRBJ1-2, with D hard to call. The V gene's germline CDR1 is SQVTM and CDR2 ANQGSEA. The CDR3 is 13 residues long. The germline V and J ends were trimmed by 2 bases and 3 bases, with 10 bases remaining between them. CDR3 amino acids: CSVERRSDYGYTF. CDR3 nucleotides: TGCAGCGTTGAACGCCGCTCCGACTATGGCTACACCTTC.

The CDR3 sequence is CASSRTIDNTEAFF. CDR3 sequence (DNA): TGCGCCAGCAGCCGCACAATAGACAACACTGAAGCTTTCTTT. The chain combines TRBV4-3 with TRBJ1-1, with D unresolved. The CDR3 runs 14 residues. CDR1 is LGHNA, CDR2 YSLEER, per germline. The V and J ends lost 4 bases and 2 bases respectively, with 11 bases between them.

This clone was seen only a few times. The chain carries TRBV29-1 and TRBJ2-3, with no clear D. The length of the CDR3 is 11 residues. Germline-derived CDR1 and CDR2 are SQVTM and ANQGSEA. Deletions cut 4 bases from V and 6 bases from J, with 8 bases between. The CDR3, as DNA: TGCAGCGTTGCATTGGGTGATACGCAGTATTTT. Translating gives CSVALGDTQYF.

This clone was counted a few times. The chain combines TRBV10-3 with TRBJ2-2; 10 bases align to TRBD1. There are 15 residues in the CDR3. The J segment lost 5 bases and the V segment lost 5 bases, leaving 5 bases of the junction unmatched. Germline V CDR1 and CDR2: ENHRY, SYGVKD. CDR3 coding DNA: TGTGCCATCAGTCCGGGACAGGGGAGGACCGGGGAGCTGTTTTTT. Translation gives CAISPGQGRTGELFF.

On this clone itself: Additional DNA sequences in this sample encode the identical CDR3. V gene TRBV14 combines with J gene TRBJ2-1, with D unresolved. Germline lookup yields CDR1 SGHDN and CDR2 FVKESK. CDR3 size: 13 residues. Trimming left V 0 bases short and J 4 bases short, with 4 bases between. CDR3 amino acids: CASSQDFYNEQFF. The CDR3 DNA is TGTGCCAGCAGCCAAGATTTTTACAATGAGCAGTTCTTC.

This chain connects TRBV5-1 to TRBJ1-2; D may be TRBD1 (6 bases). V lost 0 bases to trimming and J lost 8 bases, with 11 bases between them. The CDR3 runs 13 residues. CDR1 is SGHRS and CDR2 is YFSETQ in the germline V gene. DNA for the CDR3: TGCGCCAGCAGCTTGGACAGGGAGGAAGGCTACACCTTC. Translated, it gives CASSLDREEGYTF.

V gene TRBV6-5 combines with J gene TRBJ1-2; maybe TRBD1 (6 bases). The CDR3 is 13 amino acids. The germline V gene encodes CDR1 MNHEY and CDR2 SVGAGI. The V and J ends lost 6 bases and 7 bases respectively, with 15 bases between them. The CDR3 DNA sequence: TGTGCCAGCAGCATCGGACAGCTCAGTGGCTACACCTTC. This codes for CASSIGQLSGYTF.

V and J are TRBV27 and TRBJ2-7, with D perhaps matching TRBD2 (5 bases). The germline gives CDR1 MNHEY, CDR2 SMNVEV (reference sequence). The length of the CDR3 is 15 residues. Deletions cut 0 bases from V and 5 bases from J, with 14 bases between. The DNA for the CDR3 is TGTGCCAGCAGTTTATCCTATCTGTCTAGCAACGAGCAGTACTTC. Protein: CASSLSYLSSNEQYF.

This sequence joins TRBV10-2 and TRBJ2-1; 8 nucleotides line up with TRBD2. The CDR3 is 16 residues long. Germline assignment: CDR1 WSHSY and CDR2 SAAADI. The V gene end was trimmed by 7 bases and the J gene end by 7 bases; junction bases not matched to a gene: 15. Here the CDR3 reads CASKPSGRSRRNEQFF. Here the CDR3 DNA reads TGCGCCAGCAAGCCTAGCGGGCGCTCCCGGCGGAATGAGCAGTTCTTC.

The J gene is TRBJ1-5, the V gene TRBV6-5; D is unresolved. Germline V gene lookup returns CDR1 MNHEY and CDR2 SVGAGI. The CDR3 has 13 amino acids. Trimming removed 6 bases from V and 8 bases from J, with 14 bases in between. CDR3 sequence reads: CASRNGPSEPQHF. For the CDR3, the DNA is TGTGCCAGCAGAAACGGGCCCTCGGAGCCCCAGCATTTT.

This clone ranks as medium-sized. The CDR3 is CASSSQTGDNSPLHF. DNA for the CDR3: TGTGCCAGCAGCTCCCAGACAGGGGATAATTCACCCCTCCACTTT. The chain uses TRBV7-2 and TRBJ1-6; 8 positions agree with TRBD1. This CDR3 comprises 15 residues. The J segment lost 5 bases and the V segment lost 4 bases, leaving 4 bases of the junction unmatched. Germline CDR1 reads SGHTA; CDR2 reads FQGNSA.

The gene calls are TRBV10-3 and TRBJ2-3; 7 bases match TRBD2. With 10 bases clipped from V and 4 bases from J, the junction kept 2 bases outside the gene matches. The CDR3 has 11 amino acids. Looked up from germline, CDR1 is ENHRY and CDR2 is SYGVKD. The CDR3 DNA follows: TGTGCCACAAGCGGGGCAGATACGCAGTATTTT. Encoded protein: CATSGADTQYF.

The chain employs TRBV6-5 and TRBJ2-4; perhaps D is TRBD1 or TRBD2 (5 bases each). The ends were cut back, 2 bases at V and 8 bases at J, with 13 bases in the middle. The length of the CDR3 is 14 residues. Germline-derived CDR1 and CDR2 are MNHEY and SVGAGI. The CDR3 loop reads CASSYTSRDDIQYF. The CDR3 region has the DNA TGTGCCAGCAGTTACACCTCCCGGGACGACATTCAGTACTTC.

This chain connects TRBV7-2 to TRBJ1-3; perhaps TRBD1 as D (5 bases). The CDR3 runs to 15 residues. V was clipped by 5 bases and J by 0 bases, with 11 bases between them. Germline V gene lookup returns CDR1 SGHTA and CDR2 FQGNSA. CDR3 sequence (DNA): TGTGCCAGCAGCCCAGACAGCAGCTCTGGAAACACCATATATTTT. This gives the protein CASSPDSSSGNTIYF.

The chain recombines TRBV30 with TRBJ2-7, with D perhaps matching TRBD1 (5 bases). Trimming pared 2 bases from V and 12 bases from J, leaving 17 bases between. The CDR3 spans 12 residues. The V gene's germline CDR1 is GTSNPN and CDR2 SVGIG (reference sequence). CDR3 residues: CAWSFSDNSRYF. The CDR3 DNA sequence: TGTGCCTGGAGTTTCTCGGACAATTCTAGGTACTTC.

This clone was recorded many times. This chain uses TRBV6-6 with TRBJ2-4; D ambiguous. The CDR3 extends over 11 amino acids. CDR1 is MNHNY and CDR2 is SVGAGI in the germline V gene (reference sequence). V shed 10 bases and J shed 2 bases, with 6 bases lying between them. In DNA form, the CDR3 reads TGTGCCACCGAGTCCAAAAACATTCAGTACTTC. It specifies CATESKNIQYF.

J is TRBJ2-3 and V is TRBV5-1; 11 positions agree with TRBD2. The CDR3 is 16 residues long. Germline V gives CDR1 SGHRS, CDR2 YFSETQ. The junction had 6 bases not matched to a gene; V was cut back by 4 bases and J by 2 bases. CDR3 bases: TGCGCCAGCAGCGTTGGGACTAGCGGCAACACAGATACGCAGTATTTT. It translates to CASSVGTSGNTDTQYF.

V and J are TRBV13 and TRBJ2-7, with TRBD1 matching over 10 bases. Germline loops: CDR1 PRHDT, CDR2 FYEKMQ (reference sequence). The length of the CDR3 is 16 residues. J lost 2 bases, V lost 6 bases, and 10 bases had no gene match. The CDR3: CASRHQGQGSPYEQYF. The CDR3, as DNA: TGTGCCAGCAGGCATCAGGGACAGGGGAGTCCCTACGAGCAGTACTTC.

The V call is TRBV7-2, the J call TRBJ2-1, with 7 bases that match TRBD1. Unmatched junction bases numbered 13, after V lost 7 bases and J lost 4 bases. The CDR3 covers 16 residues. The germline CDR1 and CDR2 sequences are SGHTA and FQGNSA. This CDR3 is CASTNQKGATYNEQFF. CDR3 nucleotide sequence: TGTGCCAGCACCAATCAAAAGGGGGCTACATACAATGAGCAGTTCTTC.

Of note for this clone: With a much larger clone just one base away, this may be a read error. The CDR3 DNA sequence: TGTGCCAGCAGCCCGAGCTCCTACGAGCAGTACTTC. It yields the protein CASSPSSYEQYF. V usage is TRBV6-5 and J usage is TRBJ2-7; D remains unclear. V was pared by 6 bases and J by 0 bases, with 6 bases between. Germline V gene lookup returns CDR1 MNHEY and CDR2 SVGAGI. The CDR3 has 12 amino acids.

The chain combines TRBV5-1 with TRBJ2-5, with 11 bases that match TRBD2. V was clipped by 4 bases and J by 1 base; unmatched bases: 9. CDR1 and CDR2 (germline): SGHRS, YFSETQ. The CDR3 has 17 residues. CDR3 in DNA: TGCGCCAGCAGCCGAAGAGGGCTAGCGGGGGGCCAAGAGACCCAGTACTTC. This codes for CASSRRGLAGGQETQYF.

The chain links TRBV10-3 to TRBJ2-5; 12 bases align to TRBD2. The germline V gene encodes CDR1 ENHRY and CDR2 SYGVKD. CDR3 size: 14 residues. The V segment lost 5 bases and the J segment 3 bases; nucleotides outside the gene matches: 1. The DNA for the CDR3 is TGTGCCATCAGTAGACTAGCGGGGGAAGAGACCCAGTACTTC. Translated: CAISRLAGEETQYF.

Comment on this clone: A much larger clone lies one base from this, so it may be a read error. Other DNA sequences in this sample translate to the same CDR3. The chain carries TRBV6-5 and TRBJ1-5, with D perhaps TRBD1 (5 bases). Trimming took off 2 bases at V and 0 bases at J, with 5 bases between the two ends. The CDR3 has 14 residues. Germline CDR1 is MNHEY and CDR2 is SVGAGI. The CDR3: CASSYRGSNQPQHF. The CDR3 DNA follows: TGTGCCAGCAGTTACAGGGGTAGCAATCAGCCCCAGCATTTT.

This clone was recorded only once. This chain links TRBV30 with TRBJ1-1; 8 bases match TRBD1. The CDR3 is made up of 13 amino acids. The germline CDR1 and CDR2 sequences are GTSNPN and SVGIG (reference sequence). Trimming cost V 1 base and J 10 bases; bases outside gene matches: 8. CDR3 protein: CAWSDQGQVGAFF. CDR3 nucleotide sequence: TGTGCCTGGAGTGACCAGGGACAGGTGGGAGCTTTCTTT.